These 14 T cell receptor beta chains share one sample of origin, sequenced in a study of early stage breast cancer tumors. Method: immunoSEQ multiplex PCR; TCRdb's copy keeps in-frame clones and lacks some. The sample carries tens of thousands of clones, around nine tenths recorded once. The sample comprised blood. These receptors originate from a person in their 70s with breast cancer.

In this sample, this clone turned up once. This chain uses TRBV9 with TRBJ1-1; TRBD1 agrees at 8 bases. This CDR3 has 14 residues. Germline loops: CDR1 SGDLS, CDR2 YYNGEE. Trimming removed 3 bases from V and 7 bases from J; junction bases left unmatched: 8. CDR3 sequence (DNA): TGTGCCAGCAGCGCCGCTCCAGGACAGGGTGAAGCTTTCTTT. It yields the protein CASSAAPGQGEAFF.

The chain carries TRBV5-6 and TRBJ2-5; 7 bases align to TRBD2. Germline CDR1 is SGHDT and CDR2 is YYEEEE. This CDR3 has 12 residues. With V trimmed by 2 bases and J by 12 bases, 7 bases remained unmatched. CDR3 in DNA: TGTGCCAGCAGCTTCTCGGCTAGCGGTAAGTACTTC. Its protein product is CASSFSASGKYF.

The chain uses TRBV18 and TRBJ2-2, with 10 bases matching TRBD1. This CDR3 has 16 residues. Germline V gene lookup returns CDR1 KGHSH and CDR2 LQKENI. V lost 1 base, J lost 7 bases, and 6 bases stayed unmatched. The CDR3 nucleotides read TGTGCCAGCTCACCACGGGACAGGGGTTTTGGCGGGGAGCTGTTTTTT. Its translation is CASSPRDRGFGGELFF. The entire variable domain, with the rest obtained from reference TRBV18 and TRBJ2-2, is as follows: NAGVMQNPRHLVRRRGQEARLRCSPMKGHSHVYWYRQLPEEGLKFMVYLQKENIIDESGMPKERFSAEFPKEGPSILRIQQVVRGDSAAYFCASSPRDRGFGGELFFGEGSRLTVL.

V and J are TRBV18 and TRBJ1-5; 8 nucleotides agree with TRBD1. Germline V gives CDR1 KGHSH, CDR2 LQKENI. V dropped 5 bases and J dropped 1; count of bases not matched to a gene: 7. CDR3 size: 16 residues. CDR3 residues: CASSFQGARSNQPQHF. DNA for the CDR3: TGTGCCAGCTCATTCCAGGGGGCTCGCAGCAATCAGCCCCAGCATTTT.

V and J are TRBV2 and TRBJ1-1; D call uncertain. CDR3 length: 13 amino acids. With 3 bases removed from V and 2 bases from J, the gap between germline ends came to 7 bases. Germline loops: CDR1 SNHLY, CDR2 FYNNEI. CDR3 sequence reads: CASSDLYNTEAFF. The CDR3 DNA follows: TGTGCCAGCAGTGACCTCTACAACACTGAAGCTTTCTTT. Full variable domain (remainder filled in from reference TRBV2 and TRBJ1-1): EPEVTQTPSHQVTQMGQEVILRCVPISNHLYFYWYRQILGQKVEFLVSFYNNEISEKSEIFDDQFSVERPDGSNFTLKIRSTKLEDSAMYFCASSDLYNTEAFFGQGTRLTVV.

The chain uses TRBV6-1 and TRBJ2-7; no firm D call. V dropped 0 bases and J dropped 2 bases, with 14 bases sitting between them. Per the germline V gene, CDR1 is MNHNS and CDR2 is SASEGT. This CDR3 region has 16 residues. The CDR3 region is CASSEASRRVPYEQYF. CDR3 bases: TGTGCCAGCAGTGAAGCATCGCGTCGGGTTCCCTACGAGCAGTACTTC.

This chain uses TRBV6-5 with TRBJ1-1, with D tentatively TRBD1 (6 bases). Trimming removed 2 bases at V and 5 bases at J, with 9 bases between. The CDR3 is 13 amino acids. Per the germline V gene, CDR1 is MNHEY and CDR2 is SVGAGI. This CDR3 reads CASSYTRGTEAFF. CDR3 coding DNA: TGTGCCAGCAGTTACACCAGGGGTACTGAAGCTTTCTTT.

V usage is TRBV5-4 and J usage is TRBJ2-1, with TRBD2 identical over 11 bases. After removal of 0 bases from V and 6 bases from J, the junction contained 2 bases not matched to a gene. Germline V gene data show CDR1 as SGHNT and CDR2 as YYREEE (reference sequence). The CDR3 covers 15 residues. CDR3 nucleotides: TGTGCCAGCAGCTTGGGACTAGCGGGGATCAATGAGCAGTTCTTC. Its protein product is CASSLGLAGINEQFF.

This chain links TRBV6-5 with TRBJ1-1; 9 nucleotides match TRBD1. CDR1 is MNHEY and CDR2 is SVGAGI in the germline V gene. J was trimmed by 4 bases and V by 6 bases; bases with no gene match: 6. The CDR3 consists of 14 residues. The CDR3 nucleotides read TGTGCCAGCAGAGAAGGACAGGGGCCCACTGAAGCTTTCTTT. This sequence encodes CASREGQGPTEAFF.

Comments on this clone: At one end, the junction sequence differs from germline, possibly due to a read error. V and J are TRBV5-1 and TRBJ2-2, with D possibly being TRBD1 (5 bases). The CDR3 totals 11 residues. In germline, CDR1 is SGHRS, CDR2 YFSETQ. In nucleotides, the CDR3 is TGTTCAGGGATCAACACCGGGGAGCTGTTTTTT. It translates to CSGINTGELFF.

The chain links TRBV2 to TRBJ2-7; TRBD2 matches at 11 bases. Trimming cost V 4 bases and J 4 bases; bases outside gene matches: 3. The CDR3 extends over 14 amino acids. CDR1 SNHLY and CDR2 FYNNEI come from the germline V gene. The CDR3 sequence: CASSGLAGIYEQYF. CDR3 DNA sequence: TGTGCCAGCAGTGGACTAGCGGGAATTTACGAGCAGTACTTC.

The J gene is TRBJ2-7, the V gene TRBV5-4, with 12 bases fitting TRBD2. There are 16 residues in the CDR3. The V gene's germline CDR1 is SGHNT and CDR2 YYREEE (reference sequence). J was trimmed by 6 bases and V by 1 base; bases with no gene match: 8. CDR3 residues: CASSLRLAGVGGEQYF. DNA for the CDR3: TGTGCCAGCAGCTTGAGACTAGCGGGAGTAGGGGGCGAGCAGTACTTC. The full variable domain, its missing parts supplied by reference TRBV5-4 and TRBJ2-7, is ETGVTQSPTHLIKTRGQQVTLRCSSQSGHNTVSWYQQALGQGPQFIFQYYREEENGRGNFPPRFSGLQFPNYSSELNVNALELDDSALYLCASSLRLAGVGGEQYFGPGTRLTVT.

V and J are TRBV7-9 and TRBJ2-5, with D maybe TRBD1 (6 bases). The germline gives CDR1 SEHNR, CDR2 FQNEAQ (reference sequence). V was cut by 0 bases and J by 5 bases, with 10 bases left in between. The CDR3 extends over 14 amino acids. The CDR3 nucleotides read TGTGCCAGCAGCTTAGCGGGGGCAGGGGAGACCCAGTACTTC. Amino acids: CASSLAGAGETQYF.

The V and J genes are TRBV5-1 and TRBJ2-1; 13 nucleotides line up with TRBD2. The CDR3 covers 17 residues. Germline CDR1 and CDR2: SGHRS and YFSETQ. The ends lost 2 bases at V and 8 bases at J; junction bases unmatched: 10. In nucleotides, the CDR3 is TGCGCCAGCAGCTTAAATCCCGGGACTAGCGGGACGGATGAGCAGTTCTTC. It is translated as CASSLNPGTSGTDEQFF.